The sequence of this TCR beta chain was determined in a study of cytomegalovirus exposure and HLA in healthy donors. Study-wide results and caveats: Associated with cytomegalovirus, according to the listing, were 170 or so TCR beta chains. Donors belonging to an Asian-associated ancestry cluster reportedly showed fewer N-insertions in productive TCRs than the approximately 680-donor mean, according to what a later analysis found. When a later analysis compared HLA-associated TCR beta chains with equally common others, the HLA-associated chains turned out to be more clonally expanded and to have lower generation probabilities. Later on, a genetic analysis was performed. It linked a missense variant in DCLRE1C with V- and J-gene trimming of TCR beta.

Of note for this clone: The antigen remains undetermined.

CDR3 length: 11 residues. V was pared by 8 bases and J by 0 bases, with 7 bases between. The germline CDR1 and CDR2 sequences are DFQATT and SNEGSKA (reference sequence). The primer mix had 60 Vbeta and 13 Jbeta primers. Clones were read by immunoSEQ multiplex PCR, and TCRdb kept only the in-frame ones, dropping some. The table records 150,000 to 200,000 clones, about 81% of them present only once. The rearrangement uses TRBV20-1 and TRBJ1-1; D uncertain. The receptor was derived from a man aged 35-49 years in good health and CMV-seronegative. The sample taken for sequencing was PBMCs. The chain's CDR3 is CSFFMNTEAFF. In DNA form, the CDR3 reads TGCAGTTTTTTTATGAACACTGAAGCTTTCTTT.